The 32 T cell receptor beta chains given below trace back to one sample, sequenced in a study of T cells after yellow fever vaccination. MiXCR, run by TCRdb on the 5' RACE reads, gives a single entry per CDR3 protein. The sample holds 300,000 or so distinct CDR3 sequences; around 6.8% are singletons and the top ten take around 17%. This sample comprised PBMCs, obtained roughly 46 days after the first yellow fever vaccination. The receptors were gathered from a man between 18 and 29 years old who received the YFV17D yellow fever vaccine.

The chain couples TRBV20-1 to TRBJ2-7; no clear D. The CDR3 extends over 12 amino acids. V was trimmed by 4 bases and J by 2 bases, leaving 9 bases between them. Germline V lookup: CDR1 DFQATT, CDR2 SNEGSKA (reference sequence). The CDR3 nucleotides read TGCAGTGCTATCAAGGAGACCTACGAGCAGTACTTC. Translating it yields CSAIKETYEQYF.

This clonotype showed up just a few times. This rearrangement joins TRBV7-2 to TRBJ1-1; D is undetermined. Trimming shortened V by 4 bases and J by 7 bases, and 10 bases separated the two germline ends. Germline values: CDR1 SGHTA, CDR2 FQGNSA. CDR3 length equals 12 residues. CDR3 protein: CASSSTRVEAFF. CDR3 in DNA: TGTGCCAGCAGCTCAACAAGGGTTGAAGCTTTCTTT.

This clonotype showed up many times. This chain joins TRBV28 and TRBJ2-5; 9 nucleotides match TRBD1. Germline loops: CDR1 MDHEN, CDR2 SYDVKM. The CDR3 runs 17 residues. V shed 2 bases and J 4 bases; nucleotides not matched to a gene: 11. In DNA form, the CDR3 reads TGTGCCAGCAGTTTACCCTCCGGGACAGGGTTGGGAGAGACCCAGTACTTC. Translating it yields CASSLPSGTGLGETQYF.

This clonotype has a handful of counts. The rearrangement uses TRBV9 and TRBJ2-3; 9 nucleotides match TRBD2. There are 17 residues in the CDR3. Looked up from germline, CDR1 is SGDLS and CDR2 is YYNGEE. After removal of 0 bases from V and 6 bases from J, the junction contained 11 bases not matched to a gene. The CDR3 protein is CASSVVVAGEFRDTQYF. DNA for the CDR3: TGTGCCAGCAGCGTAGTGGTAGCGGGGGAATTTCGGGATACGCAGTATTTT.

In its sample, this clonotype was seen a few times. This chain connects TRBV27 to TRBJ2-3; 8 positions match TRBD1. The CDR3 spans 16 residues. Germline lookup yields CDR1 MNHEY and CDR2 SMNVEV (reference sequence). V lost 5 bases to trimming and J lost 2 bases; unmatched junction nucleotides: 9. CDR3 amino acids: CASSPLGQGNTDTQYF. CDR3 nucleotides: TGTGCCAGCAGTCCGCTCGGACAGGGTAACACAGATACGCAGTATTTT.

This clonotype has a handful of counts. This chain joins TRBV4-1 and TRBJ2-2; TRBD1 matches at 11 bases. Germline lookup yields CDR1 MGHRA and CDR2 YSYEKL. With V trimmed by 2 bases and J by 1 base, 9 bases remained unmatched. CDR3 length equals 19 residues. Written as DNA, the CDR3 is TGCGCCAGCAGCCAAAAGGACAGGGGGCTAACCATGAACACCGGGGAGCTGTTTTTT. Encoded protein: CASSQKDRGLTMNTGELFF.

This clonotype has just a few counts. This rearrangement joins TRBV12-3 or TRBV12-4 to TRBJ2-1; 7 bases line up with TRBD1. The CDR3 runs to 12 residues. Trimming at V came to 6 bases and at J to 9 bases, leaving 5 bases not matched to a gene. The CDR3 is CASSQQGIEQFF. The CDR3 DNA follows: TGTGCCAGCAGCCAACAGGGGATTGAGCAGTTCTTC.

This clonotype was recorded a few times. The chain is built from TRBV5-1 and TRBJ2-5; 8 bases fit TRBD1. V trimming: 3 bases; J trimming: 3 bases; junction bases outside the gene matches: 10. CDR3 length: 16 amino acids. Per germline, CDR1 SGHRS and CDR2 YFSETQ. The CDR3 spells CASSWLSTGDEETQYF. CDR3 nucleotide sequence: TGCGCCAGCAGCTGGCTTTCGACAGGGGACGAAGAGACCCAGTACTTC.

This clonotype was seen a handful of times. The V gene is TRBV20-1, the J gene TRBJ2-2, with TRBD2 matching 9 bases. With V trimmed by 7 bases and J by 5 bases, 11 bases remained unmatched. From germline, CDR1 is DFQATT and CDR2 SNEGSKA (reference sequence). The CDR3 has 15 residues. In DNA, the CDR3 is TGCAGTGTCCGAATAAGGACTAGCGCGACCGGGGAGCTGTTTTTT. Translating it yields CSVRIRTSATGELFF.

This clonotype has more than one count but fewer than ten. The J gene is TRBJ2-3, the V gene TRBV7-9, with D tentatively TRBD2 (6 bases). The V gene's germline CDR1 is SEHNR and CDR2 FQNEAQ (reference sequence). Trimming took off 5 bases at V and 1 base at J, with 16 bases between the two ends. This CDR3 comprises 16 residues. The CDR3, as DNA: TGTGCCAGCAGCCCGCGGGTGGAGGGGCGCACAGATACGCAGTATTTT. Translated: CASSPRVEGRTDTQYF.

This clonotype was observed a few times. This chain joins TRBV7-3 and TRBJ2-4, with a weak D call TRBD1 (6 bases). The CDR3 consists of 14 residues. Trimming removed 1 base from V and 5 bases from J, with 9 bases in between. The germline CDR1 and CDR2 sequences are SGHTA and FQGTGA. The CDR3 bases are TGTGCCAGCAGCTTAAACGAGGGGGAAAACATTCAGTACTTC. Translation gives CASSLNEGENIQYF.

This clonotype was detected many times. The V and J genes are TRBV20-1 and TRBJ1-2; 7 bases map to TRBD1. The trim removed 5 bases at V and 0 bases at J, leaving 6 bases unmatched. Germline-derived CDR1 and CDR2 are DFQATT and SNEGSKA (reference sequence). The CDR3 extends over 14 amino acids. The CDR3 is CSAPVGTANYGYTF. Written as DNA, the CDR3 is TGCAGTGCTCCTGTCGGGACAGCTAACTATGGCTACACCTTC.

This clonotype was counted ten times or more. The chain employs TRBV6-6 and TRBJ2-5; D is uncertain. The CDR3 length is 10 residues. The V end was cut by 5 bases, the J end by 3 bases, with 1 base between. Germline-derived CDR1 and CDR2 are MNHNY and SVGAGI (reference sequence). The CDR3 spells CASSKETQYF. The CDR3 DNA follows: TGTGCCAGCAGTAAAGAGACCCAGTACTTC.

As concerns this clonotype: A much more abundant neighbour one base away suggests this may be a read error. The chain employs TRBV5-1 and TRBJ2-3, with D maybe TRBD1 (5 bases). The CDR3 totals 16 residues. V was shortened by 3 bases and J by 0 bases, with 14 bases between the two germline ends. Germline loops: CDR1 SGHRS, CDR2 YFSETQ. CDR3 protein: CASSSARQGSTDTQYF. CDR3 coding DNA: TGCGCCAGCAGCTCCGCCCGGCAGGGCAGCACAGATACGCAGTATTTT.

With respect to this clonotype: Its ends do not fully match the called genes, so a read error is possible. V usage is TRBV2 and J usage is TRBJ2-1; D is possibly TRBD1 (5 bases). CDR3 size: 11 residues. The germline V gene encodes CDR1 SNHLY and CDR2 FYNNEI. The CDR3 nucleotides read TGTGCCTGCAGGGATTACAATGAGCAGTTCTTC. Translating gives CACRDYNEQFF.

In its sample, this clonotype was seen many times. The chain uses TRBV5-6 and TRBJ2-3, with 7 nucleotides matching TRBD2. The CDR3 sequence is 15 residues long. The V gene's germline CDR1 is SGHDT and CDR2 YYEEEE. Losses at the gene ends were 4 bases for V and 1 base for J; bases not matched to a gene: 6. CDR3 sequence reads: CASSPIAGRTDTQYF. The DNA of the CDR3 is TGTGCCAGCAGCCCGATAGCGGGCCGCACAGATACGCAGTATTTT.

This clonotype has a count of ten or more. The rearrangement links TRBV2 to TRBJ2-3; 9 bases line up with TRBD2. The germline V gene has CDR1 SNHLY and CDR2 FYNNEI. The CDR3 contains 16 residues. Losses at the gene ends were 5 bases for V and 5 bases for J; bases not matched to a gene: 11. CDR3 DNA: TGTGCCAGCAGTACCCCGGGGCGGGGGGGAAGAGATACGCAGTATTTT. Translated, it gives CASSTPGRGGRDTQYF.

This clonotype has more than one count but fewer than ten. This sequence joins TRBV20-1 and TRBJ2-5; maybe TRBD2 (6 bases). This CDR3 is built from 15 residues. Trimming shortened V by 1 base and J by 1 base, and 13 bases separated the two germline ends. Germline V gives CDR1 DFQATT, CDR2 SNEGSKA (reference sequence). The chain's CDR3 is CSARARGEPQETQYF. CDR3 DNA sequence: TGCAGTGCTAGAGCGCGCGGGGAACCCCAAGAGACCCAGTACTTC.

The chain couples TRBV4-3 to TRBJ1-2; D is ambiguous. The germline gives CDR1 LGHNA, CDR2 YSLEER. V was trimmed by 3 bases and J by 6 bases, leaving 8 bases between them. This CDR3 contains 12 residues. The chain's CDR3 is CASSHLGDGYTF. Here the CDR3 DNA reads TGCGCCAGCAGCCATCTGGGCGATGGCTACACCTTC.

This clonotype was counted many times. The chain employs TRBV5-1 and TRBJ2-1; 7 nucleotides align to TRBD2. This CDR3 comprises 16 residues. Germline CDR1 and CDR2: SGHRS and YFSETQ. With V trimmed by 4 bases and J by 1 base, 8 bases remained unmatched. This CDR3 reads CASSDPTAGSYNEQFF. The DNA for the CDR3 is TGCGCCAGCAGCGACCCGACAGCGGGGTCCTACAATGAGCAGTTCTTC.

This clonotype was seen only a few times. The chain recombines TRBV20-1 with TRBJ1-2; maybe TRBD1 (6 bases). Per the germline V gene, CDR1 is DFQATT and CDR2 is SNEGSKA (reference sequence). Between the trimmed V and J ends, which lost 1 base and 4 bases, there was a span of 10 bases. The CDR3 totals 13 residues. The CDR3 DNA reads as TGCAGTGCTAGAGCTCGACAGGCCTATGGCTACACCTTC. Amino acid sequence: CSARARQAYGYTF.

Note on this clonotype: A much larger clone sits a single nucleotide away, making a read error possible. The CDR3 loop is CASSLTEFFGYTF. CDR3 in DNA: TGTGCCAGCAGCTTGACAGAGTTCTTTGGCTACACCTTC. V is TRBV5-6 and J is TRBJ1-2; D gene uncertain. V gave up 1 base and J gave up 7 bases, with 11 bases separating them. The CDR3 loop spans 13 amino acids. The V gene's germline CDR1 is SGHDT and CDR2 YYEEEE.

The J gene is TRBJ2-3, the V gene TRBV11-1; 7 bases agree with TRBD2. This CDR3 has 20 residues. CDR1 is SGHAT and CDR2 is FQDESV in the germline V gene (reference sequence). V shed 5 bases, J shed 0 bases, and the junction held 20 bases outside the gene matches. The CDR3 is CASSPKRELRPYSSTDTQYF. The CDR3 region has the DNA TGTGCCAGCAGCCCCAAGCGGGAACTTCGACCGTATTCTAGCACAGATACGCAGTATTTT.

In this sample, this clonotype turned up a few times. This chain joins TRBV12-3 or TRBV12-4 and TRBJ2-2; possibly TRBD2 for D (6 bases). This CDR3 comprises 15 residues. V gave up 3 bases and J gave up 3 bases, with 11 bases separating them. As DNA, the CDR3 is TGTGCCAGCAGTTTTGGAGGGACGCACACCGGGGAGCTGTTTTTT. Translating gives CASSFGGTHTGELFF.

V gene TRBV28 combines with J gene TRBJ1-6; D is perhaps TRBD1 (5 bases). The V gene lost 3 bases and the J gene lost 3 bases, with 9 bases spanning the gap. This CDR3 has 15 amino acids. CDR1 MDHEN and CDR2 SYDVKM come from the germline V gene. CDR3 nucleotides: TGTGCCAGCAGTTTTAGACAGCTCTATAATTCACCCCTCCACTTT. It is translated as CASSFRQLYNSPLHF.

The chain links TRBV6-5 to TRBJ1-1, with D maybe TRBD1 (5 bases). The CDR3 runs 16 residues. Germline V lookup: CDR1 MNHEY, CDR2 SVGAGI. The ends were cut back, 5 bases at V and 1 base at J, with 17 bases in the middle. DNA of the CDR3: TGTGCCAGCAGTCCCCGCGGGGGTCTTACGAACACTGAAGCTTTCTTT. Protein sequence: CASSPRGGLTNTEAFF.

V gene TRBV7-2 combines with J gene TRBJ2-7; D may be TRBD2 (5 bases). Germline V CDR1 and CDR2: SGHTA, FQGNSA. V gave up 3 bases and J gave up 5 bases, with 11 bases separating them. This CDR3 has 13 amino acids. The CDR3 DNA is TGTGCCAGCAGCTTCGTCACTAGTGACGAGCAGTACTTC. Protein product: CASSFVTSDEQYF.

This clonotype showed up just a few times. V usage is TRBV7-9 and J usage is TRBJ2-7, with D maybe TRBD1 (6 bases). The V end lost 5 bases, the J end lost 3 bases, and 23 bases lay between the germline ends. Germline CDR1 and CDR2: SEHNR and FQNEAQ (reference sequence). The CDR3 length is 17 residues. This CDR3 is CASSISQIEDRNYEQYF. The CDR3 region has the DNA TGTGCCAGCAGCATTTCCCAAATCGAAGACAGGAACTACGAGCAGTACTTC.

The rearrangement joins TRBV6-2 or TRBV6-3 to TRBJ2-7; 7 nucleotides match TRBD2. CDR1 and CDR2 (germline): MNHEY, SVGEGT. This CDR3 has 14 amino acids. The junction had 3 bases not matched to a gene; V was cut back by 2 bases and J by 2 bases. CDR3 sequence reads: CASSYGREAYEQYV. The CDR3 DNA reads as TGTGCCAGCAGTTACGGCCGGGAGGCCTACGAGCAGTACGTC.

The chain carries TRBV2 and TRBJ2-2; D uncertain. CDR3 length: 14 residues. Germline values: CDR1 SNHLY, CDR2 FYNNEI. V shed 4 bases and J shed 4 bases, with 10 bases lying between them. CDR3 sequence: CASSAYVSTGELFF. In DNA, the CDR3 is TGTGCCAGCAGTGCTTACGTCTCCACCGGGGAGCTGTTTTTT.

The V gene is TRBV29-1, the J gene TRBJ1-2; maybe TRBD1 (6 bases). The CDR3 covers 12 residues. Germline V gene data show CDR1 as SQVTM and CDR2 as ANQGSEA. V lost 5 bases and J lost 6, with 13 bases in between. In nucleotides, the CDR3 is TGCAGCGTTACGGGACACGAAAATGGCTACACCTTC. As protein: CSVTGHENGYTF.

Note on this clonotype: A read error is possible here, since a much larger clone lies one base away. The chain carries TRBV4-3 and TRBJ2-6, with D maybe TRBD2 (5 bases). Germline V gene lookup returns CDR1 LGHNA and CDR2 YSLEER. The CDR3 is 16 residues long. This CDR3 reads CTSSSGLPSGANVLTF. The CDR3 DNA reads TGCACCAGCAGCTCCGGACTCCCCTCTGGGGCCAACGTCCTGACTTTC.